This TCR beta chain was captured by sequencing in a study of molecular identifiers for immune sequencing clone quantification. TCRdb redid the calling of the PCR reads with MiXCR, one entry per CDR3 protein. This table has around 470,000 distinct CDR3 sequences, 20% to 25% appearing once. Trimming at V came to 4 bases and at J to 4 bases, leaving 10 bases not matched to a gene. CDR1 and CDR2 from the germline V gene are SGHKS and YYEKEE (reference sequence). This CDR3 spans 17 amino acids. A CD8+CD4-CCR7+CD45RA+ gate was used to sort naive CD8 T cells. Sequenced sample: naive CD8+ T cells from blood, with Jurkat cell RNA spiked in. The subset denotes: FACS-sorted CD8+CD4-CCR7+CD45RA+ naive T cells. This receptor was identified in a human donor in good health. Some libraries in this study had Jurkat cell RNA spiked in. V usage is TRBV5-5 and J usage is TRBJ2-7; 14 nucleotides match TRBD2. The CDR3 loop is CASSIAPGTSGGYEQYF. The CDR3 bases are TGTGCCAGCAGCATAGCACCCGGGACTAGCGGGGGTTACGAGCAGTACTTC. Variable domain in full (rest from reference TRBV5-5 and TRBJ2-7): DAGVTQSPTHLIKTRGQQVTLRCSPISGHKSVSWYQQVLGQGPQFIFQYYEKEERGRGNFPDRFSARQFPNYSSELNVNALLLGDSALYLCASSIAPGTSGGYEQYFGPGTRLTVT.